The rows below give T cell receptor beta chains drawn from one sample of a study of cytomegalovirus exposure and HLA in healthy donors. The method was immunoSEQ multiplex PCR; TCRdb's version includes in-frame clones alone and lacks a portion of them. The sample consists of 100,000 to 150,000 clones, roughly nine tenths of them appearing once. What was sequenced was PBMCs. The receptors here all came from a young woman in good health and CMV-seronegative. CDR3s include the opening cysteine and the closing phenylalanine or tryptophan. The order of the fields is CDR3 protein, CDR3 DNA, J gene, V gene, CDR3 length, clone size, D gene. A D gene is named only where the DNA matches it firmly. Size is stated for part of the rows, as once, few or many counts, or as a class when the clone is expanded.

CASSPGLAGEGEQFF,TGTGCCAGCAGCCCCGGTCTAGCGGGAGAGGGTGAGCAGTTCTTC,TRBJ2-1,TRBV7-3,15,.,TRBD2
CASSPGQGSEQYF,TGTGCCAGTAGTCCGGGACAGGGATCCGAGCAGTACTTC,TRBJ2-7,TRBV19,13,.,TRBD1
CAWSVQGAGIQYF,TGTGCCTGGAGTGTACAGGGGGCTGGCATTCAGTACTTC,TRBJ2-4,TRBV30,13,.,TRBD1
CASGKLAGGHNEQFF,TGTGCCAGCGGAAAGCTAGCGGGAGGGCATAATGAGCAGTTCTTC,TRBJ2-1,TRBV6-6,15,once,TRBD2
CASSPAAAGWQETQYF,TGTGCCAGCTCACCAGCGGCGGCTGGATGGCAAGAGACCCAGTACTTC,TRBJ2-5,TRBV18,16,.,.
CASSSQGGTEAFF,TGTGCCAGCAGCTCTCAGGGGGGCACTGAAGCTTTCTTT,TRBJ1-1,TRBV11-3,13,.,TRBD1
CSVAGSNSDTQYF,TGCAGCGTTGCGGGATCAAACTCCGATACGCAGTATTTT,TRBJ2-3,TRBV29-1,13,once,.
CASSFFRYNEQFF,TGTGCCAGCAGCTTTTTTCGCTACAATGAGCAGTTCTTC,TRBJ2-1,TRBV11-2,13,.,.
CAIRGDSGNEKLFF,TGTGCCATCAGGGGGGACAGCGGTAATGAAAAACTGTTTTTT,TRBJ1-4,TRBV10-3,14,.,TRBD1
CASSLETDNCGYTF,TGTGCCAGCAGCTTAGAAACCGACAACTGTGGCTACACCTTC,TRBJ1-2,TRBV7-2,14,.,.
CATGQAYEQYF,TGCGCCACGGGACAAGCATACGAGCAGTACTTC,TRBJ2-7,TRBV10-2,11,few,.
CASSLSARLTSDGAYEQYF,TGTGCCAGCAGTTTATCCGCCCGATTGACTAGCGACGGTGCCTACGAGCAGTACTTC,TRBJ2-7,TRBV28,19,.,TRBD2
CASSGGGQGRDEKLFF,TGTGCCAGCAGTGGCGGTGGACAGGGACGAGATGAAAAACTGTTTTTT,TRBJ1-4,TRBV28,16,.,TRBD1
CASSSDRFYGYTF,TGTGCCAGCAGTTCGGACAGGTTCTATGGCTACACCTTC,TRBJ1-2,TRBV28,13,.,TRBD1
CASSIEWPSLTNEQFF,TGTGCCAGTAGTATAGAATGGCCTAGTCTCACCAATGAGCAGTTCTTC,TRBJ2-1,TRBV19,16,.,.
CASSLDGTGAEAFF,TGTGCCAGCAGCTTGGATGGGACAGGCGCTGAAGCTTTCTTT,TRBJ1-1,TRBV7-3,14,.,TRBD1
CASSGTDTGELFF,TGTGCCAGCAGTGGGACTGACACCGGGGAGCTGTTTTTT,TRBJ2-2,TRBV6-4,13,medium-sized,.
CASSLTGPDTQYF,TGCGCCAGCAGCTTGACAGGGCCAGATACGCAGTATTTT,TRBJ2-3,TRBV5-1,13,.,.
CASSAASSTQETQYF,TGTGCCAGCAGCGCGGCTAGCTCCACCCAAGAGACCCAGTACTTC,TRBJ2-5,TRBV13,15,.,.